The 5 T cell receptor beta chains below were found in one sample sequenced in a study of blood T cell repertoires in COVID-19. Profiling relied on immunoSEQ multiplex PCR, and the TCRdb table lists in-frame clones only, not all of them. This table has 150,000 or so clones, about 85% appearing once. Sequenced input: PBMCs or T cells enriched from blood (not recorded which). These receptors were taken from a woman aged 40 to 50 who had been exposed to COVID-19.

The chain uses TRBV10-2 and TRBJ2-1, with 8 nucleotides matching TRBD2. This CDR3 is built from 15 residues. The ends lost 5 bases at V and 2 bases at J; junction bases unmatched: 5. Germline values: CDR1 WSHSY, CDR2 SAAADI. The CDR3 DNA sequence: TGCGCCAGCAGTCCTACTAGCGGTGCCTACAATGAGCAGTTCTTC. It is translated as CASSPTSGAYNEQFF.

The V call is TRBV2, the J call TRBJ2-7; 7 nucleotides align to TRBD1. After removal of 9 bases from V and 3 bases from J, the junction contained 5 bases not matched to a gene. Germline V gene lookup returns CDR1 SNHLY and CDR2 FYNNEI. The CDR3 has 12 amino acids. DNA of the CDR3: TGTGCCAGTACGGGACAGATCTACGAGCAGTACTTC. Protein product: CASTGQIYEQYF.

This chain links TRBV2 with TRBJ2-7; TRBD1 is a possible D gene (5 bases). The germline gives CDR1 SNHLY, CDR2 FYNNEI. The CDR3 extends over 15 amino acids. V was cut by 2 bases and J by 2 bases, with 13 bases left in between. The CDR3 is CASSESRQGTYEQYF. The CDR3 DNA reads TGTGCCAGCAGTGAAAGCCGTCAGGGAACCTACGAGCAGTACTTC.

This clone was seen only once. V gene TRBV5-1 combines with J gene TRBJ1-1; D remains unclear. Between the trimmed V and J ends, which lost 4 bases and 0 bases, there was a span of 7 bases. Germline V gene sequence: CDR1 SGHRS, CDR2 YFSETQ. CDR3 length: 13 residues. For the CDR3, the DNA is TGCGCCAGCAGCGCAAACATGAACACTGAAGCTTTCTTT. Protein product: CASSANMNTEAFF.

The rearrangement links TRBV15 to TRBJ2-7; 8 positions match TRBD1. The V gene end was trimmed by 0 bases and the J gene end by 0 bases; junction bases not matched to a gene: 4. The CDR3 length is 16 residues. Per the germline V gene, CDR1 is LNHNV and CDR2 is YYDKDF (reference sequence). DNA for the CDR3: TGTGCCACCAGCAGAGAAAACAGGGGGAGCTCCTACGAGCAGTACTTC. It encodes CATSRENRGSSYEQYF.